The 30 T cell receptor beta chains below come from one sample, sequenced in a study of blood T cell repertoires in COVID-19. Only in-frame clones appear in the TCRdb table, and some are missing; sequencing was by immunoSEQ multiplex PCR. This sample has around 80,000 clones; 83% occur once, and the top ten carry 25% to 35%. Sequencing used peripheral blood. The receptor source for this set is a woman at least 80 years old with acute or convalescent COVID-19.

The chain has TRBV7-8 and TRBJ2-7, with 16 positions matching TRBD2. Trimming removed 5 bases from V and 4 bases from J; junction bases left unmatched: 11. CDR1 is SGHVS, CDR2 FQNEAQ, per germline. The CDR3 covers 18 residues. The CDR3 DNA reads as TGTGCCAGCAGCCCGGGACTAGCGGGAGGGCCCGTTGAGTACGAGCAGTACTTC. This encodes CASSPGLAGGPVEYEQYF.

J is TRBJ2-3 and V is TRBV6-5; 8 bases align to TRBD2. Trimming at V came to 4 bases and at J to 1 base, leaving 4 bases not matched to a gene. CDR1 is MNHEY and CDR2 is SVGAGI in the germline V gene. This CDR3 comprises 15 residues. CDR3 region: CASSSAGAGTDTQYF. The CDR3 bases are TGTGCCAGCAGTTCAGCGGGAGCGGGCACAGATACGCAGTATTTT.

The chain uses TRBV7-2 and TRBJ2-5; 8 bases align to TRBD2. The CDR3 spans 13 residues. V lost 6 bases and J lost 4; bases outside the gene matches: 4. The germline V gene has CDR1 SGHTA and CDR2 FQGNSA. Written as DNA, the CDR3 is TGTGCCAGCAGGCGTCGGGGGGGAGAGACCCAGTACTTC. This sequence encodes CASRRRGGETQYF.

This chain joins TRBV7-9 and TRBJ1-2; 8 positions match TRBD1. The V segment lost 4 bases and the J segment 4 bases; nucleotides outside the gene matches: 2. There are 13 residues in the CDR3. Germline CDR1 SEHNR, CDR2 FQNEAQ (reference sequence). The CDR3 loop is CASSSGGAYGYTF. In nucleotides, the CDR3 is TGTGCCAGCAGCTCAGGGGGCGCCTATGGCTACACCTTC.

The V call is TRBV11-2, the J call TRBJ1-5; D is ambiguous. With 4 bases removed from V and 5 bases from J, the gap between germline ends came to 9 bases. This CDR3 region has 13 residues. Germline loops: CDR1 SGHAT, CDR2 FQNNGV. Here the CDR3 DNA reads TGTGCCAGCAGCTCCACCACTGATCAGCCCCAGCATTTT. Its translation: CASSSTTDQPQHF.

The J gene is TRBJ1-4, the V gene TRBV5-1, with D perhaps TRBD1 (5 bases). Trimming cost V 3 bases and J 5 bases, with 8 bases left between them. Germline V CDR1 and CDR2: SGHRS, YFSETQ. The length of the CDR3 is 13 residues. CDR3 DNA: TGCGCCAGCAGCTCCGGGGGGAATGAAAAACTGTTTTTT. Encoded protein: CASSSGGNEKLFF.

This chain joins TRBV4-2 and TRBJ1-3; D uncertain. Germline lookup yields CDR1 LGHNA and CDR2 YNFKEQ. The CDR3 runs to 13 residues. Trimming took off 3 bases at V and 8 bases at J, with 11 bases between the two ends. The CDR3 DNA follows: TGTGCCAGCAGCCAGAATTCGGCGGACACCATATATTTT. Its protein product is CASSQNSADTIYF.

The chain joins TRBV19 to TRBJ2-7, with 14 bases fitting TRBD2. V trimming: 8 bases; J trimming: 4 bases; junction bases outside the gene matches: 4. Looked up from germline, CDR1 is LNHDA and CDR2 is SQIVND (reference sequence). CDR3 length: 14 residues. The CDR3 DNA reads TGTGCCAGTTCGGGACTAGCGGGAGATTACGAGCAGTACTTC. This gives the protein CASSGLAGDYEQYF.

The V and J genes are TRBV3-1 (or the pseudogene TRBV3-2) and TRBJ2-1; 9 bases match TRBD1. The CDR3 is made up of 16 amino acids. The ends lost 3 bases at V and 7 bases at J; junction bases unmatched: 10. Germline assignment: CDR1 LGHDT and CDR2 YNNKEL (reference sequence). Here the CDR3 DNA reads TGTGCCAGCAGCCACAGCCATGGGACAGGGAGTAATGAGCAGTTCTTC. Protein sequence: CASSHSHGTGSNEQFF.

V is TRBV7-2 and J is TRBJ2-7; the D gene is possibly TRBD2 (6 bases). Germline lookup yields CDR1 SGHTA and CDR2 FQGNSA. This CDR3 is built from 15 residues. The V end lost 0 bases, the J end lost 1 base, and 10 bases lay between the germline ends. The CDR3 reads CASSLALGRSYEQYF. The CDR3 DNA is TGTGCCAGCAGCTTAGCGTTGGGGAGGTCCTACGAGCAGTACTTC.

This clone was counted a few times. This chain links TRBV11-1 with TRBJ2-3; no clear D. Trimming pared 5 bases from V and 3 bases from J, leaving 12 bases between. There are 14 residues in the CDR3. Germline V gene sequence: CDR1 SGHAT, CDR2 FQDESV (reference sequence). The CDR3 bases are TGTGCCAGCAGCCGCCGACTGGGTACAGATACGCAGTATTTT. This translates into CASSRRLGTDTQYF.

In the case of this clone: A read error may produce the germline difference seen at one junction end. V is TRBV7-7 and J is TRBJ2-1; 12 positions agree with TRBD2. CDR3 length: 15 amino acids. The V gene's germline CDR1 is SSHAT and CDR2 FNYEAQ (reference sequence). This CDR3 reads CASSLTSGRSGEQFF. CDR3 DNA sequence: TGTGCTAGCAGCTTAACTAGCGGGAGGTCTGGTGAGCAGTTCTTC.

The chain employs TRBV11-1 and TRBJ2-7; a possible D gene is TRBD1 (6 bases). With 3 bases removed from V and 12 bases from J, the gap between germline ends came to 15 bases. The germline V gene has CDR1 SGHAT and CDR2 FQDESV (reference sequence). CDR3 length: 12 residues. The CDR3 is CASSFDGQRGYF. The DNA of the CDR3 is TGTGCCAGCAGCTTTGACGGACAGAGGGGGTACTTC. Variable domain in full (rest from reference TRBV11-1 and TRBJ2-7): EAEVAQSPRYKITEKSQAVAFWCDPISGHATLYWYRQILGQGPELLVQFQDESVVDDSQLPKDRFSAERLKGVDSTLKIQPAELGDSAMYLCASSFDGQRGYFGPGTRLTVT.

V usage is TRBV7-3 and J usage is TRBJ1-2; TRBD1 matches 7 bases. After removal of 4 bases from V and 7 bases from J, the junction contained 6 bases not matched to a gene. Germline assignment: CDR1 SGHTA and CDR2 FQGTGA. The CDR3 totals 13 residues. This CDR3 reads CASSSRQGSGYTF. Written as DNA, the CDR3 is TGTGCCAGCAGCTCCCGACAGGGTAGTGGCTACACCTTC. The whole variable domain, remainder taken from reference TRBV7-3 and TRBJ1-2, is GAGVSQTPSNKVTEKGKYVELRCDPISGHTALYWYRQSLGQGPEFLIYFQGTGAADDSGLPNDRFFAVRPEGSVSTLKIQRTERGDSAVYLCASSSRQGSGYTFGSGTRLTVV.

V is TRBV9 and J is TRBJ2-1, with 9 positions matching TRBD2. This CDR3 spans 16 amino acids. After removal of 3 bases from V and 3 bases from J, the junction contained 7 bases not matched to a gene. The germline V gene has CDR1 SGDLS and CDR2 YYNGEE. CDR3: CASSALAGAHYNEQFF. The CDR3 region has the DNA TGTGCCAGCAGCGCATTAGCGGGAGCCCACTACAATGAGCAGTTCTTC.

This clone was seen a single time. The chain combines TRBV7-2 with TRBJ2-1; 9 bases agree with TRBD2. This CDR3 has 15 residues. Unmatched junction bases numbered 4, after V lost 3 bases and J lost 4 bases. Looked up from germline, CDR1 is SGHTA and CDR2 is FQGNSA. CDR3 nucleotides: TGTGCCAGCAGCTTGCGCGCGGGAGGGTACAATGAGCAGTTCTTC. It yields the protein CASSLRAGGYNEQFF.

The chain carries TRBV18 and TRBJ2-2, with a possible D match to TRBD1 (5 bases). The V end was cut by 5 bases, the J end by 7 bases, with 11 bases between. The CDR3 totals 13 residues. CDR1 is KGHSH, CDR2 LQKENI, per germline. The CDR3 protein is CASSTQGGGELFF. The CDR3 coding sequence is TGTGCCAGCTCAACCCAGGGCGGCGGGGAGCTGTTTTTT.

The J gene is TRBJ2-5, the V gene TRBV5-4, with D perhaps matching TRBD1 (5 bases). Trimming took 1 base from V and 2 from J, leaving 9 bases between them. The CDR3 totals 14 residues. The germline gives CDR1 SGHNT, CDR2 YYREEE (reference sequence). The chain's CDR3 is CASSLWSGQETQYF. The CDR3 DNA reads as TGTGCCAGCAGCTTGTGGTCAGGGCAAGAGACCCAGTACTTC.

The chain uses TRBV6-2 or TRBV6-3 and TRBJ2-5; 14 nucleotides align to TRBD2. CDR3 length: 14 residues. Trimming cost V 5 bases and J 4 bases; bases outside gene matches: 0. Germline V lookup: CDR1 MNHEY, CDR2 SVGEGT. The CDR3 sequence is CASSGLAGGETQYF. DNA for the CDR3: TGTGCCAGCAGTGGACTAGCGGGAGGAGAGACCCAGTACTTC.

The chain combines TRBV23-1 with TRBJ2-5, with 7 bases lining up with TRBD1. TRBV23-1 is annotated as an ORF whose role is uncertain. V lost 2 bases and J lost 4; bases outside the gene matches: 7. The CDR3 has 15 residues. CDR3 coding DNA: TGCGCCAGCAGTCAAGACAGGGTTAGAGGAGAGACCCAGTACTTC. Encoded protein: CASSQDRVRGETQYF.

The V and J genes are TRBV21-1 and TRBJ2-2; the D segment call TRBD2 is taken from the table without a DNA check. TRBV21-1 is termed a pseudogene. The CDR3 extends over 13 amino acids. CDR3 sequence: CASSHYYTGELFF. The CDR3 region has the DNA TGTGCCAGCAGCCACTACTACACCGGGGAGCTGTTTTTT.

This clone was seen only a few times. CDR3 coding DNA: TGTGCCAGCTCACCAAGGGGGACGACGAACACCGGGGAGCTGTTTTTT. Translating gives CASSPRGTTNTGELFF. The chain couples TRBV18 to TRBJ2-2, with a possible D match to TRBD1 (6 bases). V lost 2 bases and J lost 0, with 10 bases in between. The CDR3 spans 16 residues. In germline, CDR1 is KGHSH, CDR2 LQKENI.

By proportion, this clone is medium-sized. This rearrangement joins TRBV5-1 to TRBJ2-7, with 10 bases identical to TRBD2. CDR1 and CDR2 (germline): SGHRS, YFSETQ. There are 15 residues in the CDR3. The trim removed 4 bases at V and 4 bases at J, leaving 8 bases unmatched. This chain's CDR3 is CASSLLAGAQYEQYF. The CDR3 coding sequence is TGCGCCAGCAGCCTCCTAGCGGGAGCTCAATACGAGCAGTACTTC.

The rearrangement joins TRBV7-3 to TRBJ2-2; 7 bases align to TRBD2. Germline V gene lookup returns CDR1 SGHTA and CDR2 FQGTGA. V dropped 2 bases and J dropped 8; count of bases not matched to a gene: 11. The CDR3 contains 16 residues. CDR3: CASSLGRSGGAGELFF. Written as DNA, the CDR3 is TGTGCCAGCAGCTTAGGGAGGTCGGGAGGAGCGGGGGAGCTGTTTTTT.

The V call is TRBV7-2, the J call TRBJ2-7; 11 nucleotides agree with TRBD2. The CDR3 extends over 17 amino acids. J gave up 4 bases and V 2 bases, and 10 bases lay outside the gene matches. In germline, CDR1 is SGHTA, CDR2 FQGNSA. CDR3 nucleotide sequence: TGTGCCAGCAGCTTACAGCTAGCGGGAGGCCTAACTTACGAGCAGTACTTC. This sequence encodes CASSLQLAGGLTYEQYF.

The V gene is TRBV5-6, the J gene TRBJ2-2; TRBD2 matches at 9 bases. Germline lookup yields CDR1 SGHDT and CDR2 YYEEEE. V lost 4 bases to trimming and J lost 5 bases; unmatched junction nucleotides: 12. CDR3 length: 17 amino acids. The CDR3, as DNA: TGTGCCAGCAGCCTATGGAATAGCGGGAGTCTTACCGGGGAGCTGTTTTTT. This encodes CASSLWNSGSLTGELFF. Full variable domain (remainder filled in from reference TRBV5-6 and TRBJ2-2): DAGVTQSPTHLIKTRGQQVTLRCSPKSGHDTVSWYQQALGQGPQFIFQYYEEEERQRGNFPDRFSGHQFPNYSSELNVNALLLGDSALYLCASSLWNSGSLTGELFFGEGSRLTVL.

This chain joins TRBV3-1 (or the pseudogene TRBV3-2) and TRBJ1-2; D not certain. The ends were cut back, 4 bases at V and 1 base at J, with 7 bases in the middle. The CDR3 consists of 13 residues. Germline CDR1 LGHDT, CDR2 YNNKEL (reference sequence). CDR3 nucleotides: TGTGCCAGCAGCCCGAGCGTTAACTATGGCTACACCTTC. Translating gives CASSPSVNYGYTF.

V gene TRBV28 combines with J gene TRBJ2-1; D is unresolved. The germline CDR1 and CDR2 sequences are MDHEN and SYDVKM. CDR3 length: 13 amino acids. The V end lost 2 bases, the J end lost 10 bases, and 12 bases lay between the germline ends. The DNA for the CDR3 is TGTGCCAGCAGTTTAGTTCATCCACAGGAGCAGTTCTTC. As protein: CASSLVHPQEQFF.

V usage is TRBV4-1 and J usage is TRBJ1-1; maybe TRBD1 (5 bases). Trimming pared 3 bases from V and 4 bases from J, leaving 9 bases between. The CDR3 is 13 amino acids. In germline, CDR1 is MGHRA, CDR2 YSYEKL. CDR3: CASSQTVATEAFF. In nucleotides, the CDR3 is TGCGCCAGCAGCCAGACAGTGGCCACTGAAGCTTTCTTT.

A note on this clone: Germline and junction disagree at one end, which may indicate a read error. The chain recombines TRBV7-7 with TRBJ2-6, with 9 bases aligning to TRBD1. Germline V lookup: CDR1 SSHAT, CDR2 FNYEAQ (reference sequence). This CDR3 has 19 residues. Here the CDR3 DNA reads TGTGCTAGCAGCCCTGGACAGGGGAGAATTAACTCTGGGGCCAACGTCCTGACTTTC. This translates into CASSPGQGRINSGANVLTF.